The 22 T cell receptor beta chains reported below all come from one sample, sequenced in a study of neoadjuvant anti-PD-1 for oral cavity cancer. The method was immunoSEQ multiplex PCR; TCRdb's version includes in-frame clones alone and lacks a portion of them. This sample has 50,000 to 65,000 clones, with approximately 79% found just once. Sequencing used PBMCs, obtained before nivolumab (anti-PD-1) treatment. These receptors all stem from a person aged 35 to 85 with oral cavity squamous cell carcinoma.

The chain recombines TRBV5-1 with TRBJ2-5; D is perhaps TRBD1 or TRBD2 (6 bases each). The V and J ends lost 7 bases and 4 bases respectively, with 17 bases between them. Germline V lookup: CDR1 SGHRS, CDR2 YFSETQ. The CDR3 runs 14 residues. CDR3 sequence: CASGRGGNPETQYF. In DNA, the CDR3 is TGCGCCAGCGGCAGGGGAGGTAATCCAGAGACCCAGTACTTC.

The chain couples TRBV21-1 to TRBJ2-4; whether TRBD1, the table's D call, matches the DNA was not checked. TRBV21-1 is listed as a pseudogene. This CDR3 contains 18 residues. CDR3 protein: CASSKVGSQGQGKNIQYF. CDR3 sequence (DNA): TGTGCCAGCAGCAAAGTCGGAAGTCAGGGTCAGGGCAAAAACATTCAGTACTTC.

The chain couples TRBV11-3 to TRBJ2-2, with D unresolved. The CDR3 loop spans 12 amino acids. With 5 bases removed from V and 5 bases from J, the gap between germline ends came to 6 bases. CDR1 is SGHNT, CDR2 YENEEA, per germline. CDR3 nucleotide sequence: TGTGCCAGCAGCCCGAGGACCGGGGAGCTGTTTTTT. It yields the protein CASSPRTGELFF.

The genes are TRBV28 and TRBJ1-5; no firm D call. Germline-derived CDR1 and CDR2 are MDHEN and SYDVKM. The CDR3 length is 14 residues. The V end lost 3 bases, the J end lost 2 bases, and 8 bases lay between the germline ends. The CDR3 bases are TGTGCCAGCAGTTTGGCGTTAGGCAATCAGCCCCAGCATTTT. Residues: CASSLALGNQPQHF.

This chain joins TRBV7-8 and TRBJ1-4; tentative D call: TRBD1 (5 bases). From germline, CDR1 is SGHVS and CDR2 FQNEAQ. The V and J ends lost 5 bases and 13 bases respectively, with 20 bases between them. The CDR3 has 14 amino acids. The CDR3 loop is CASSPTGLPLGLFF. The CDR3 bases are TGTGCCAGCAGCCCAACGGGACTCCCTCTAGGACTGTTTTTT. The full variable domain, its missing parts supplied by reference TRBV7-8 and TRBJ1-4, is GAGVSQSPRYKVAKRGQDVALRCDPISGHVSLFWYQQALGQGPEFLTYFQNEAQLDKSGLPSDRFFAERPEGSVSTLKIQRTQQEDSAVYLCASSPTGLPLGLFFGSGTQLSVL.

The gene calls are TRBV7-8 and TRBJ2-1; 8 bases fit TRBD2. The length of the CDR3 is 16 residues. Trimming at V came to 4 bases and at J to 6 bases, leaving 11 bases not matched to a gene. Germline loops: CDR1 SGHVS, CDR2 FQNEAQ. CDR3 bases: TGTGCCAGCAGCTCGAACAGCGGGAGCAGTGCCAATGAGCAGTTCTTC. As protein: CASSSNSGSSANEQFF.

V and J are TRBV19 and TRBJ1-1, with TRBD1 matching over 7 bases. V shed 4 bases, J shed 11 bases, and the junction held 10 bases outside the gene matches. This CDR3 is 13 amino acids long. Germline assignment: CDR1 LNHDA and CDR2 SQIVND (reference sequence). CDR3 sequence: CASSTGGSGKAFF. The CDR3 DNA reads as TGTGCCAGTAGTACAGGGGGTTCGGGTAAGGCTTTCTTT.

The rearrangement uses TRBV11-2 and TRBJ1-1; D unclear. CDR3 size: 13 residues. Germline-derived CDR1 and CDR2 are SGHAT and FQNNGV. The V end lost 8 bases, the J end lost 3 bases, and 13 bases lay between the germline ends. In DNA form, the CDR3 reads TGTGCCAGCTCAAGAGGGATTGACACTGAAGCTTTCTTT. Residues: CASSRGIDTEAFF.

J is TRBJ1-1 and V is TRBV7-3; 10 bases are a match to TRBD1. Germline V lookup: CDR1 SGHTA, CDR2 FQGTGA. The CDR3 is 14 amino acids. The J segment lost 5 bases and the V segment lost 6 bases, leaving 6 bases of the junction unmatched. CDR3 in amino acids: CASRETGGVTEAFF. CDR3 in DNA: TGTGCCAGCAGGGAGACAGGGGGCGTTACTGAAGCTTTCTTT.

V and J are TRBV9 and TRBJ2-2, with D uncertain. The ends were cut back, 0 bases at V and 1 base at J, with 4 bases in the middle. The CDR3 consists of 14 residues. Germline lookup yields CDR1 SGDLS and CDR2 YYNGEE. CDR3 region: CASSVALNTGELFF. The CDR3 nucleotides read TGTGCCAGCAGCGTAGCTCTGAACACCGGGGAGCTGTTTTTT.

In DNA form, the CDR3 reads TGTGCCAGCAGTTACGAACCGGAGATGGGGACCCAGTACTTC. This translates into CASSYEPEMGTQYF. This chain uses TRBV6-6 with TRBJ2-5; no definite D call. From germline, CDR1 is MNHNY and CDR2 SVGAGI (reference sequence). The CDR3 is 14 amino acids. V lost 2 bases and J lost 7, with 14 bases in between.

The chain recombines TRBV19 with TRBJ1-5; TRBD1 agrees at 7 bases. The germline CDR1 and CDR2 sequences are LNHDA and SQIVND (reference sequence). The length of the CDR3 is 15 residues. V lost 0 bases, J lost 6 bases, and 5 bases stayed unmatched. CDR3 residues: CASSIEGTGVQPQHF. The CDR3 DNA follows: TGTGCCAGTAGTATAGAAGGAACAGGGGTTCAGCCCCAGCATTTT.

The chain combines TRBV5-1 with TRBJ2-3; perhaps TRBD2 as D (5 bases). The CDR3 consists of 15 residues. Germline loops: CDR1 SGHRS, CDR2 YFSETQ. Trimming pared 0 bases from V and 3 bases from J, leaving 11 bases between. The CDR3 spells CASSLGTPRTDTQYF. CDR3 coding DNA: TGCGCCAGCAGCTTGGGGACTCCCAGAACAGATACGCAGTATTTT.

The chain is built from TRBV5-4 and TRBJ2-7, with D perhaps given as TRBD1 or TRBD2 (5 bases each). Germline CDR1 SGHNT, CDR2 YYREEE (reference sequence). This CDR3 contains 13 residues. V lost 5 bases, J lost 7 bases, and 16 bases lay in between. DNA for the CDR3: TGTGCCAGCAGGAGGGGAGCCAAGGCGGAGCAGTACTTC. Protein product: CASRRGAKAEQYF.

The V and J genes are TRBV19 and TRBJ2-7; tentatively, D is TRBD1 (6 bases). Germline V gives CDR1 LNHDA, CDR2 SQIVND (reference sequence). V shed 4 bases and J shed 3 bases, with 10 bases lying between them. This CDR3 comprises 13 residues. The CDR3, as DNA: TGTGCCAGTAGTACACAGGGCTTCTACGAGCAGTACTTC. Translating gives CASSTQGFYEQYF. Together with reference TRBV19 and TRBJ2-7, the CDR3 gives the full variable domain: DGGITQSPKYLFRKEGQNVTLSCEQNLNHDAMYWYRQDPGQGLRLIYYSQIVNDFQKGDIAEGYSVSREKKESFPLTVTSAQKNPTAFYLCASSTQGFYEQYFGPGTRLTVT.

The chain couples TRBV9 to TRBJ1-1; 7 bases agree with TRBD1. Trimming took 1 base from V and 0 from J; bases not matched to a gene: 6. The CDR3 runs 16 residues. CDR1 and CDR2 from the germline V gene are SGDLS and YYNGEE. CDR3 sequence: CASSVTGARMNTEAFF. For the CDR3, the DNA is TGTGCCAGCAGCGTAACAGGGGCGAGGATGAACACTGAAGCTTTCTTT.

In DNA form, the CDR3 reads TGTGCCAGCAGCTGGGCAGGGGAGCTGTTTTTT. Amino acid sequence: CASSWAGELFF. The J gene is TRBJ2-2, the V gene TRBV5-6; D call uncertain. The length of the CDR3 is 11 residues. Germline V gene sequence: CDR1 SGHDT, CDR2 YYEEEE. With 3 bases removed from V and 8 bases from J, the gap between germline ends came to 5 bases.

The V and J genes are TRBV5-4 and TRBJ2-1; 8 nucleotides agree with TRBD2. The CDR3 is made up of 16 amino acids. The J segment lost 0 bases and the V segment lost 4 bases, leaving 6 bases of the junction unmatched. Germline CDR1 is SGHNT and CDR2 is YYREEE (reference sequence). The CDR3 reads CASSPTAGGSYNEQFF. The CDR3, as DNA: TGTGCCAGCAGCCCCACGGCGGGGGGCTCCTACAATGAGCAGTTCTTC. The variable domain in full, with the rest retrieved from reference TRBV5-4 and TRBJ2-1, is ETGVTQSPTHLIKTRGQQVTLRCSSQSGHNTVSWYQQALGQGPQFIFQYYREEENGRGNFPPRFSGLQFPNYSSELNVNALELDDSALYLCASSPTAGGSYNEQFFGPGTRLTVL.

V and J are TRBV15 and TRBJ2-5, with a tentative D call TRBD1 (5 bases). The CDR3 consists of 13 residues. V was clipped by 3 bases and J by 5 bases, with 10 bases between them. From germline, CDR1 is LNHNV and CDR2 YYDKDF (reference sequence). CDR3: CATSSGAIETQYF. CDR3 DNA: TGTGCCACCAGCAGTGGGGCCATTGAGACCCAGTACTTC.

J is TRBJ2-2 and V is TRBV5-6, with 9 bases matching TRBD2. The CDR3 runs to 17 residues. From germline, CDR1 is SGHDT and CDR2 YYEEEE. J lost 0 bases, V lost 4 bases, and 7 bases had no gene match. CDR3 bases: TGTGCCAGCAGCCCGTCTACTAGCGGGCCGAACACCGGGGAGCTGTTTTTT. The encoded protein is CASSPSTSGPNTGELFF.

The chain uses TRBV7-9 and TRBJ1-1, with 7 bases identical to TRBD1. The CDR3 extends over 12 amino acids. The ends lost 5 bases at V and 8 bases at J; junction bases unmatched: 5. Germline CDR1 SEHNR, CDR2 FQNEAQ (reference sequence). The chain's CDR3 is CASSPLDREAFF. CDR3 nucleotide sequence: TGTGCCAGCAGCCCCTTGGACAGGGAAGCTTTCTTT.

This clone is deemed medium-sized. This chain joins TRBV27 and TRBJ2-7, with 12 bases lining up with TRBD2. Germline CDR1 MNHEY, CDR2 SMNVEV (reference sequence). The CDR3 has 16 residues. Germline trimming cut 2 bases from V and 3 bases from J; bases unmatched to any gene: 5. The CDR3, as DNA: TGTGCCAGCAGTTTAGGACCACTAGCGGGGGGCTACGAGCAGTACTTC. This gives the protein CASSLGPLAGGYEQYF.